The present TCR beta chain was sequenced within a study of shared clonotypes between healthy human individuals. Germline CDR1 reads SGHTA; CDR2 reads FQGNSA. This CDR3 is 15 amino acids long. Trimming took off 3 bases at V and 0 bases at J, with 11 bases between the two ends. The protocol was immunoSEQ multiplex PCR, while the TCRdb copy is restricted to in-frame clones and leaves out a portion. This table has about 1.1 million clones, roughly 80% appearing once. This chain uses TRBV7-2 with TRBJ2-5; D not certain. This TCR was recovered from a man between 18 and 35 years old in good health. Some clones in this sample may be carry-over from other donors' samples. Sequencing used memory CD4+ T cells from PBMCs. As for subset: CD45RA-negative fraction. This CDR3 reads CASSFSLLYQETQYF. CDR3 in DNA: TGTGCCAGCAGCTTCAGTCTATTGTACCAAGAGACCCAGTACTTC.